The clone carrying this TCR beta chain has a handful of counts. The antigen remains unidentified. The data are from a study of T-cell reconstitution after alpha-beta-depleted transplantation in children. Overall study findings and caveats: Several hundred rapidly expanded clones from non-depleted graft cells reportedly supplied alpha-beta T cells about two months post-transplant.

Researchers prepared the TCRbeta library using unique molecular identifiers, the study reports. TCRdb reprocessed the PCR reads with MiXCR, giving one entry per CDR3 protein. The table records around 490,000 distinct CDR3 sequences, over 9.5% of them present only once. This receptor was identified in a female patient aged 2 to 10 who had a stem cell transplant for aplastic anemia, so the T cells may come from the graft donor. Material: PBMCs, mostly from graft donor cells, obtained 180 days after TCRalphabeta/CD19-depleted stem cell transplant.

The CDR3: CASSLFIDLSTNEKLFF. CDR3 in DNA: TGTGCCAGCAGTTTATTTATTGATCTGTCAACTAATGAAAAACTGTTTTTT. The chain recombines TRBV28 with TRBJ1-4; D is undetermined. The CDR3 extends over 17 amino acids. Germline CDR1 and CDR2: MDHEN and SYDVKM. V lost 1 base and J lost 0, with 12 bases in between.